These T cell receptor beta chains were read from a single sample in a study of cytomegalovirus exposure and HLA in healthy donors. Sequencing was performed with immunoSEQ multiplex PCR; in TCRdb, only in-frame clones are kept and a portion is missing. The sample lists a few hundred thousand clones, around 90% occurring once. What was sequenced was PBMCs. These receptors originate from a girl aged 2 to 9 in good health and CMV-seronegative. Both conserved end residues are part of each CDR3. D genes are given only for firm matches. Clone sizes are given selectively: once, few, many, or a class where the clone is expanded.

j_gene	abundance	d_gene	v_gene	len	CDR3aa	CDR3nt
TRBJ2-3	few	NA	TRBV6-4	15	CASSGGGGNTDTQYF	TGTGCCAGCAGTGGAGGAGGAGGGAACACAGATACGCAGTATTTT
TRBJ1-3	NA	NA	TRBV10-3	16	CAISVDIFFSGNTIYF	TGTGCCATCAGTGTTGACATTTTTTTCTCTGGAAACACCATATATTTT
TRBJ1-5	NA	NA	TRBV27	18	CASSPLLGTSSLNQPQHF	TGTGCCAGCAGTCCTCTCTTGGGGACATCTTCCCTCAATCAGCCCCAGCATTTT
TRBJ2-7	once	TRBD1	TRBV29-1	14	CSVATTGGLNEQYF	TGCAGCGTTGCCACAACAGGGGGTCTCAACGAGCAGTACTTC
TRBJ1-2	NA	NA	TRBV7-8	18	CASSLVLGGLSFNYGYTF	TGTGCCAGCAGCTTAGTCTTGGGTGGACTGTCTTTTAACTATGGCTACACCTTC
TRBJ1-1	NA	NA	TRBV6-6	15	CASLGAEKELPEAFF	TGTGCCAGCTTGGGGGCGGAAAAGGAATTGCCTGAAGCTTTCTTT
TRBJ1-2	once	TRBD1	TRBV4-1	14	CASSQEYRGPGYTF	TGCGCCAGCAGCCAAGAATACAGGGGGCCTGGCTACACCTTC
TRBJ2-7	NA	NA	TRBV18	15	CASSPTRWDSYEQYF	TGTGCCAGCTCACCAACTAGGTGGGACTCCTACGAGCAGTACTTC
TRBJ1-1	once	NA	TRBV27	16	CASSSHGYNMNTEAFF	TGTGCCAGCAGTTCCCACGGTTATAATATGAACACTGAAGCTTTCTTT
TRBJ2-1	NA	TRBD2	TRBV2	17	CASKGLAGGSSYNEQFF	TGTGCCAGCAAGGGACTAGCGGGAGGGAGCTCCTACAATGAGCAGTTCTTC
TRBJ1-5	NA	TRBD1	TRBV30	14	CAWRGQGAGQPQHF	TGTGCCTGGAGAGGACAGGGGGCCGGTCAGCCCCAGCATTTT
TRBJ1-1	NA	TRBD1	TRBV18	16	CASSPIPGGTNTEAFF	TGTGCCAGCTCACCAATACCAGGGGGCACGAACACTGAAGCTTTCTTT
TRBJ2-7	NA	NA	TRBV25-1	15	CASSEGQGRSYEQYF	TGTGCCAGCAGTGAGGGTCAGGGGCGCTCCTACGAGCAGTACTTC
TRBJ2-4	NA	NA	TRBV6-1	15	CASSDYSLAKNIQYF	TGTGCCAGCAGTGATTACAGCCTAGCCAAAAACATTCAGTACTTC
TRBJ1-5	NA	NA	TRBV11-2	13	CASSLDRDQPQHF	TGTGCCAGCAGCTTAGACAGGGATCAGCCCCAGCATTTT
TRBJ1-2	NA	NA	TRBV13	14	CASSFRTVDYGYTF	TGTGCCAGCAGCTTTCGGACAGTAGACTATGGCTACACCTTC
TRBJ2-7	NA	TRBD1	TRBV27	12	CASKTGNYEQYF	TGTGCCAGCAAGACAGGGAACTACGAGCAGTACTTC
TRBJ2-3	NA	NA	TRBV27	13	CASSLFNTDTQYF	TGTGCCAGCAGTTTATTTAACACAGATACGCAGTATTTT
TRBJ2-1	NA	NA	TRBV10-3	16	CAISESSGSVFNEQFF	TGTGCCATCAGTGAGTCGTCCGGGTCGGTATTTAATGAGCAGTTCTTC
TRBJ2-5	few	NA	TRBV11-2	18	CASSFNFDDRSLRETQYF	TGTGCCAGCAGCTTTAATTTCGACGACAGGTCCCTCAGGGAGACCCAGTACTTC
TRBJ1-2	NA	TRBD1	TRBV13	13	CASSTGQGYGYTF	TGTGCCAGCAGCACCGGACAGGGCTATGGCTACACCTTC
TRBJ2-2	NA	TRBD2	TRBV6-5	16	CASSYSGTSGSGELFF	TGTGCCAGCAGTTACTCGGGAACTAGCGGGAGTGGGGAGCTGTTTTTT
TRBJ2-7	few	NA	TRBV2	13	CASSVTLLDEQYF	TGTGCCAGCAGTGTTACTCTACTCGACGAGCAGTACTTC
TRBJ2-7	NA	TRBD2	TRBV5-6	16	CASSQVWRGNAYEQYF	TGTGCCAGCAGCCAGGTGTGGCGGGGGAATGCCTACGAGCAGTACTTC
TRBJ1-3	NA	NA	TRBV19	16	CASSIHPQAPGNTIYF	TGTGCCAGTAGTATTCATCCCCAAGCACCTGGAAACACCATATATTTT
TRBJ1-1	NA	NA	TRBV4-1	13	CASSQVRYTEAFF	TGCGCCAGCAGCCAAGTCCGTTACACTGAAGCTTTCTTT
TRBJ2-2	few	TRBD2	TRBV6-1	17	CASREPGGTKSTGELFF	TGTGCCAGCAGGGAACCGGGTGGGACTAAGTCCACCGGGGAGCTGTTTTTT
TRBJ1-2	NA	TRBD1	TRBV4-2	15	CASSQVGQGANGYTF	TGTGCCAGCAGCCAAGTGGGACAGGGGGCAAATGGCTACACCTTC
TRBJ2-7	NA	NA	TRBV7-8	14	CASSGQGGGYEQYF	TGTGCCAGCAGCGGACAGGGAGGGGGGTACGAGCAGTACTTC
TRBJ2-7	NA	TRBD1	TRBV7-9	16	CSSSSVLAQGAAEQYF	TGTTCCAGCAGCTCAGTGTTGGCGCAGGGGGCGGCAGAGCAGTACTTC
TRBJ2-7	NA	NA	TRBV7-8	16	CASSPYGGTASYEQYF	TGTGCCAGCAGCCCCTATGGGGGGACAGCATCCTACGAGCAGTACTTC
TRBJ2-5	NA	NA	TRBV7-2	15	CASSLVAGNQETQYF	TGTGCCAGCAGCTTAGTAGCAGGGAACCAAGAGACCCAGTACTTC
TRBJ2-5	NA	NA	TRBV25-1	13	CASSEPVQETQYF	TGTGCCAGCAGTGAGCCAGTTCAAGAGACCCAGTACTTC
TRBJ2-6	few	NA	TRBV11-1	17	CASSDLGELSGANVLTF	TGTGCCAGCAGCGACCTAGGGGAACTATCAGGGGCCAACGTCCTGACTTTC
TRBJ2-7	NA	TRBD2	TRBV13	15	CASSLGLAKRNEQYF	TGTGCCAGCAGCTTGGGACTAGCGAAAAGGAACGAGCAGTACTTC
TRBJ2-2	NA	NA	TRBV4-1	14	CASSQDSFAGELFF	TGCGCCAGCAGCCAGGACAGCTTTGCGGGGGAGCTGTTTTTT
TRBJ1-2	once	NA	TRBV9	15	CASSVEGGMDYGYTF	TGTGCCAGCAGCGTAGAGGGGGGGATGGACTATGGCTACACCTTC
TRBJ2-1	once	NA	TRBV6-1	14	CASSGAGSYNEQFF	TGTGCCAGCAGTGGGGCGGGTTCCTACAATGAGCAGTTCTTC
TRBJ1-2	NA	NA	TRBV28	14	CATHLVRGAYGYTF	TGTGCCACCCACCTAGTCAGGGGTGCCTATGGCTACACCTTC
TRBJ2-5	NA	TRBD1	TRBV2	14	CASSNRGREETQYF	TGTGCCAGCAGTAACAGGGGGCGGGAAGAGACCCAGTACTTC
TRBJ2-3	NA	NA	TRBV28	15	CASSSFTSPTDTQYF	TGTGCCAGCAGTTCCTTCACTAGTCCCACAGATACGCAGTATTTT
TRBJ2-1	NA	NA	TRBV7-8	16	CASSRRLAADYNEQFF	TGTGCCAGCAGCCGACGTTTAGCGGCGGACTACAATGAGCAGTTCTTC
TRBJ1-2	NA	TRBD1	TRBV2	13	CALRTGGNYGYTF	TGTGCACTCCGAACAGGGGGGAACTATGGCTACACCTTC
TRBJ2-1	NA	TRBD2	TRBV10-3	15	CAISAGGSSYNEQFF	TGTGCCATCAGTGCGGGCGGGAGCTCCTACAATGAGCAGTTCTTC
TRBJ2-6	NA	TRBD2	TRBV6-5	15	CASRGGTTGANVLTF	TGTGCCAGCAGGGGAGGGACCACTGGGGCCAACGTCCTGACTTTC
TRBJ2-3	NA	TRBD2	TRBV7-2	14	CASSLSGGTDTQYF	TGTGCCAGCAGCTTAAGCGGGGGCACAGATACGCAGTATTTT